These 17 T cell receptor beta chains came from one sample sequenced in a study of blood T cells in healthy people across ages. Primers used in a second PCR of roughly 7 to 11 cycles were a sample-barcoded 5' primer and a J-beta primer mix. TCRdb fed the 5' RACE reads into MiXCR, producing one record per CDR3 protein. The sample comprises 730,000 or so distinct CDR3 sequences, 40% to 45% of which are singletons, and 20% to 25% rests with the top ten. Sequencing was performed on blood. These receptors were taken from a woman aged 55-70 years in good health.

This clonotype was seen more than once but under ten times. The chain is built from TRBV20-1 and TRBJ2-3; 14 bases agree with TRBD2. The germline V gene encodes CDR1 DFQATT and CDR2 SNEGSKA (reference sequence). Losses at the gene ends were 5 bases for V and 8 bases for J; bases not matched to a gene: 12. The CDR3 runs to 16 residues. The CDR3 reads CSAQGGTSGRGGTQYF. CDR3 nucleotides: TGCAGTGCTCAGGGGGGGACTAGCGGGAGAGGTGGTACGCAGTATTTT.

The chain couples TRBV4-2 to TRBJ1-2; D is perhaps TRBD1 (6 bases). Trimming took 0 bases from V and 4 from J, leaving 15 bases between them. CDR1 LGHNA and CDR2 YNFKEQ come from the germline V gene. This CDR3 region has 16 residues. The CDR3 spells CASSQDHRQDVYGYTF. CDR3 sequence (DNA): TGTGCCAGCAGCCAAGATCACCGACAGGATGTCTATGGCTACACCTTC.

This clonotype was counted only a few times. The chain carries TRBV4-1 and TRBJ2-4, with D perhaps matching TRBD1 (8 bases). Trimming took 0 bases from V and 13 from J, leaving 25 bases between them. Germline V lookup: CDR1 MGHRA, CDR2 YSYEKL. The CDR3 has 17 residues. The CDR3 sequence: CASSQEGRASGGAEQYF. CDR3 bases: TGCGCCAGCAGCCAAGAAGGGAGGGCGTCAGGGGGCGCGGAGCAGTACTTC.

V and J are TRBV5-1 and TRBJ1-4; TRBD1 matches at 8 bases. Germline CDR1 is SGHRS and CDR2 is YFSETQ. The ends lost 4 bases at V and 6 bases at J; junction bases unmatched: 11. The CDR3 contains 16 residues. CDR3 bases: TGCGCCAGCAGCCCGGATGTAGGACAGGGCTATGAAAAACTGTTTTTT. It is translated as CASSPDVGQGYEKLFF.

In its sample, this clonotype was seen a few times. The chain recombines TRBV7-2 with TRBJ1-4; D is ambiguous. Germline CDR1 and CDR2: SGHTA and FQGNSA. Deletions cut 10 bases from V and 5 bases from J, with 11 bases between. This CDR3 has 12 amino acids. The CDR3 DNA follows: TGTGCCACCAGGCGCCCAAATGAAAAACTGTTTTTT. Protein sequence: CATRRPNEKLFF. The full variable domain, completed using reference TRBV7-2 and TRBJ1-4, is GAGVSQSPSNKVTEKGKDVELRCDPISGHTALYWYRQSLGQGLEFLIYFQGNSAPDKSGLPSDRFSAERTGGSVSTLTIQRTQQEDSAVYLCATRRPNEKLFFGSGTQLSVL.

This chain uses TRBV29-1 with TRBJ1-4; unclear D gene. Looked up from germline, CDR1 is SQVTM and CDR2 is ANQGSEA. V dropped 6 bases and J dropped 2 bases, with 16 bases sitting between them. The CDR3 contains 15 residues. The CDR3 coding sequence is TGCAGCGTCCAAAGGGCAGTAGGGACTAATGAAAAACTGTTTTTT. Its protein is CSVQRAVGTNEKLFF.

This clonotype has a single count. This chain uses TRBV28 with TRBJ2-7; TRBD2 is a possible D gene (6 bases). The CDR3 has 15 residues. Trimming removed 3 bases at V and 4 bases at J, with 16 bases between. Germline V CDR1 and CDR2: MDHEN, SYDVKM. The CDR3 loop reads CASSFQKAGSYEQYF. In DNA form, the CDR3 reads TGTGCCAGCAGTTTTCAGAAGGCGGGGTCGTACGAGCAGTACTTC.

The chain couples TRBV5-1 to TRBJ2-2; the match to TRBD1 covers 11 bases. CDR3 length: 18 amino acids. The germline V gene encodes CDR1 SGHRS and CDR2 YFSETQ. J lost 7 bases, V lost 0 bases, and 11 bases had no gene match. CDR3 nucleotides: TGCGCCAGCAGCTTGGCAGCAATAGGACAGGGGGCCGGCGGGGAGCTGTTTTTT. This gives the protein CASSLAAIGQGAGGELFF.

This chain joins TRBV12-3 or TRBV12-4 and TRBJ2-1; D is unclear. Deletions cut 0 bases from V and 6 bases from J, with 6 bases between. The CDR3 runs 13 residues. This CDR3 reads CASSLASSNEQFF. The DNA for the CDR3 is TGTGCCAGCAGTTTAGCGTCTAGCAATGAGCAGTTCTTC.

This clonotype was observed a handful of times. J is TRBJ2-4 and V is TRBV30, with TRBD1 identical over 7 bases. Germline V gene data show CDR1 as GTSNPN and CDR2 as SVGIG (reference sequence). The CDR3 is 14 residues long. Here the CDR3 reads CAFDRVLAKNIQYF. In nucleotides, the CDR3 is TGTGCTTTCGACAGGGTTCTAGCCAAAAACATTCAGTACTTC.

The chain uses TRBV5-1 and TRBJ2-4; D is perhaps TRBD1 (6 bases). Trimming cost V 0 bases and J 13 bases, with 20 bases left between them. This CDR3 comprises 15 residues. The germline V gene has CDR1 SGHRS and CDR2 YFSETQ. CDR3 loop: CASSLGTASEYGQYF. The DNA for the CDR3 is TGCGCCAGCAGCTTGGGGACAGCCAGCGAATACGGGCAGTACTTC. The variable domain in full, with the rest retrieved from reference TRBV5-1 and TRBJ2-4, is KAGVTQTPRYLIKTRGQQVTLSCSPISGHRSVSWYQQTPGQGLQFLFEYFSETQRNKGNFPGRFSGRQFSNSRSEMNVSTLELGDSALYLCASSLGTASEYGQYFGAGTRLSVL.

This chain connects TRBV7-2 to TRBJ1-6, with unresolved D. V lost 2 bases and J lost 7, with 15 bases in between. CDR3 length equals 16 residues. Germline V gene sequence: CDR1 SGHTA, CDR2 FQGNSA. The CDR3 DNA sequence: TGTGCCAGCAGCTTAAGGTTTACAGATACCAATTCACCCCTCCACTTT. As protein: CASSLRFTDTNSPLHF. The whole variable domain, filled in from reference TRBV7-2 and TRBJ1-6, reads GAGVSQSPSNKVTEKGKDVELRCDPISGHTALYWYRQSLGQGLEFLIYFQGNSAPDKSGLPSDRFSAERTGGSVSTLTIQRTQQEDSAVYLCASSLRFTDTNSPLHFGNGTRLTVT.

The chain is built from TRBV7-2 and TRBJ2-3; 11 bases agree with TRBD2. Germline V gene data show CDR1 as SGHTA and CDR2 as FQGNSA. This CDR3 has 14 amino acids. The V gene end was trimmed by 8 bases and the J gene end by 2 bases; junction bases not matched to a gene: 3. CDR3 residues: CASLAGGATDTQYF. The CDR3 DNA reads as TGTGCCAGCCTAGCGGGAGGCGCCACAGATACGCAGTATTTT.

This chain joins TRBV5-5 and TRBJ2-2; TRBD2 matches at 8 bases. V lost 3 bases to trimming and J lost 4 bases; unmatched junction nucleotides: 8. The germline CDR1 and CDR2 sequences are SGHKS and YYEKEE (reference sequence). The CDR3 sequence is 16 residues long. The CDR3 loop reads CASSSQAGVVTGELFF. In DNA, the CDR3 is TGTGCCAGCAGCTCCCAAGCGGGGGTGGTCACCGGGGAGCTGTTTTTT.

This clonotype was counted a few times. The genes are TRBV5-1 and TRBJ2-1, with 12 nucleotides matching TRBD2. The V gene's germline CDR1 is SGHRS and CDR2 YFSETQ. The CDR3 sequence is 16 residues long. The V gene end was trimmed by 3 bases and the J gene end by 5 bases; junction bases not matched to a gene: 6. The CDR3 loop is CASSYRLAGDNNEQFF. DNA of the CDR3: TGCGCCAGCAGCTACCGACTAGCGGGAGATAACAATGAGCAGTTCTTC.

In regard to this clonotype: A much larger clone lies one base from this, so it may be a read error. This chain links TRBV29-1 with TRBJ2-7; 10 bases line up with TRBD2. In germline, CDR1 is SQVTM, CDR2 ANQGSEA. With V trimmed by 8 bases and J by 5 bases, 9 bases remained unmatched. The CDR3 spans 13 residues. The CDR3 sequence: CSRSAGGHNEQYF. CDR3 nucleotide sequence: TGCAGCCGCTCAGCGGGAGGGCACAACGAGCAGTACTTC.

The chain links TRBV28 to TRBJ1-3; TRBD1 might be the D (5 bases). The germline V gene has CDR1 MDHEN and CDR2 SYDVKM. The CDR3 is 18 residues long. V lost 8 bases and J 1 base, leaving 24 bases between the germline ends. The CDR3 sequence: CASLPPRDAKGSGNTIYF. The CDR3 nucleotides are TGTGCCAGCCTACCCCCACGGGACGCTAAAGGATCTGGAAACACCATATATTTT.